The 19 T cell receptor beta chains below all came from one sample that was sequenced in a study of cytomegalovirus exposure and HLA in healthy donors. Primers for the PCR totalled 60 Vbeta and 13 Jbeta. TCRdb's copy holds only in-frame clones and misses some; the assay was immunoSEQ multiplex PCR. The repertoire has 220,000 or so clones, approximately 78% of them found once; the top ten carry about 3%. The sequencing sample was made of PBMCs. The source of these receptors is a woman in her thirties or forties in good health and CMV-seronegative.

The rearrangement joins TRBV5-1 to TRBJ2-5; D not certain. Trimming took off 5 bases at V and 1 base at J, with 15 bases between the two ends. CDR1 is SGHRS, CDR2 YFSETQ, per germline. The CDR3 spans 15 residues. CDR3 sequence (DNA): TGCGCCAGCAGTCGCGGCCTCACAATCCAAGAGACCCAGTACTTC. It yields the protein CASSRGLTIQETQYF. The whole variable domain, remainder taken from reference TRBV5-1 and TRBJ2-5, is KAGVTQTPRYLIKTRGQQVTLSCSPISGHRSVSWYQQTPGQGLQFLFEYFSETQRNKGNFPGRFSGRQFSNSRSEMNVSTLELGDSALYLCASSRGLTIQETQYFGPGTRLLVL.

The V call is TRBV5-8, the J call TRBJ1-5; 7 bases agree with TRBD1. The CDR3 is made up of 17 amino acids. J lost 3 bases, V lost 0 bases, and 9 bases had no gene match. CDR1 is SGHTS, CDR2 YDEGEE, per germline. CDR3 protein: CASSLDRGGWNNQPQHF. The CDR3 DNA reads TGTGCCAGCAGCTTGGACAGGGGAGGATGGAACAATCAGCCCCAGCATTTT.

This clone was found once. This same CDR3 is encoded by further DNA sequences in the sample. The chain employs TRBV2 and TRBJ2-2; the match to TRBD1 covers 8 bases. The length of the CDR3 is 14 residues. Germline V gene lookup returns CDR1 SNHLY and CDR2 FYNNEI. Trimming cost V 6 bases and J 1 base; bases outside gene matches: 1. CDR3 sequence: CASRGTGNTGELFF. In DNA, the CDR3 is TGTGCCAGCAGGGGGACAGGGAACACCGGGGAGCTGTTTTTT.

V usage is TRBV7-9 and J usage is TRBJ2-2; the match to TRBD2 covers 12 bases. Per germline, CDR1 SEHNR and CDR2 FQNEAQ (reference sequence). This CDR3 spans 17 amino acids. Trimming at V came to 4 bases and at J to 5 bases, leaving 8 bases not matched to a gene. In DNA form, the CDR3 reads TGTGCCAGCAGCTCCCTAACTAGCGGGAGGAGAACCGGGGAGCTGTTTTTT. This translates into CASSSLTSGRRTGELFF.

V usage is TRBV27 and J usage is TRBJ2-7, with D perhaps matching TRBD2 (5 bases). The CDR3 runs 15 residues. V lost 3 bases, J lost 4 bases, and 16 bases lay in between. Germline V gene lookup returns CDR1 MNHEY and CDR2 SMNVEV (reference sequence). CDR3 amino acids: CASSFVSGVSYEQYF. The CDR3 DNA sequence: TGTGCCAGCAGTTTCGTAAGCGGAGTGTCTTACGAGCAGTACTTC.

The rearrangement links TRBV7-2 to TRBJ2-1; 8 bases fit TRBD2. The CDR3 is made up of 16 amino acids. V lost 2 bases to trimming and J lost 9 bases; unmatched junction nucleotides: 12. The V gene's germline CDR1 is SGHTA and CDR2 FQGNSA. The CDR3 DNA follows: TGTGCCAGCAGCTTAAGCCCAGGACTAGCAACGAGTGAGCAGTTCTTC. The encoded protein is CASSLSPGLATSEQFF.

The chain uses TRBV28 and TRBJ2-7, with 10 bases identical to TRBD2. The CDR3 sequence is 16 residues long. V dropped 9 bases and J dropped 6; count of bases not matched to a gene: 17. Per the germline V gene, CDR1 is MDHEN and CDR2 is SYDVKM. The CDR3 loop reads CASPPAISSGGLEQYF. The CDR3, as DNA: TGTGCCAGTCCACCCGCAATCTCTAGCGGGGGACTCGAGCAGTACTTC. Using reference TRBV28 and TRBJ2-7 for the parts outside the CDR3, the full variable domain is DVKVTQSSRYLVKRTGEKVFLECVQDMDHENMFWYRQDPGLGLRLIYFSYDVKMKEKGDIPEGYSVSREKKERFSLILESASTNQTSMYLCASPPAISSGGLEQYFGPGTRLTVT.

The count of this clone is one. This chain links TRBV30 with TRBJ2-7, with TRBD2 matching 7 bases. Trimming cost V 5 bases and J 3 bases; bases outside gene matches: 4. The CDR3 length is 12 residues. Germline V gene lookup returns CDR1 GTSNPN and CDR2 SVGIG (reference sequence). As DNA, the CDR3 is TGTGCCTGGGGGAGGGGAGTCTACGAGCAGTACTTC. Amino acid sequence: CAWGRGVYEQYF.

This chain uses TRBV29-1 with TRBJ1-1, with D unresolved. V was pared by 5 bases and J by 2 bases, with 6 bases between. The CDR3 length is 11 residues. CDR1 and CDR2 (germline): SQVTM, ANQGSEA. CDR3 coding DNA: TGCAGCGTTCTTCTAAACACTGAAGCTTTCTTT. Translating it yields CSVLLNTEAFF.

This chain uses TRBV30 with TRBJ2-7, with 14 bases matching TRBD2. J gave up 7 bases and V 5 bases, and 7 bases lay outside the gene matches. This CDR3 is built from 14 residues. Germline lookup yields CDR1 GTSNPN and CDR2 SVGIG (reference sequence). The CDR3 protein is CAWEGLAGGGEQYF. The CDR3 DNA reads TGTGCCTGGGAAGGACTAGCGGGAGGAGGGGAGCAGTACTTC.

The chain employs TRBV11-2 and TRBJ2-2; D might be TRBD2 (6 bases). The CDR3 loop spans 15 amino acids. Germline CDR1 SGHAT, CDR2 FQNNGV. The V and J ends lost 4 bases and 4 bases respectively, with 13 bases between them. The CDR3 protein is CASSSSGASTGELFF. The CDR3 bases are TGTGCCAGCAGCTCGTCGGGAGCTTCCACCGGGGAGCTGTTTTTT.

The CDR3 nucleotides read TGTGCCAGCAGTGATGGCAGGGGGTGGGGCACCGGGGAGCTGTTTTTT. It translates to CASSDGRGWGTGELFF. The rearrangement uses TRBV2 and TRBJ2-2; the match to TRBD1 covers 7 bases. The V segment lost 3 bases and the J segment 4 bases; nucleotides outside the gene matches: 8. This CDR3 has 16 amino acids. The germline V gene has CDR1 SNHLY and CDR2 FYNNEI.

This clone was detected once. V and J are TRBV2 and TRBJ2-1, with TRBD2 matching over 10 bases. CDR1 is SNHLY, CDR2 FYNNEI, per germline. After removal of 4 bases from V and 7 bases from J, the junction contained 4 bases not matched to a gene. This CDR3 comprises 14 residues. The CDR3 loop reads CASSGLAGENEQFF. In DNA, the CDR3 is TGTGCCAGCAGTGGACTAGCGGGTGAAAATGAGCAGTTCTTC.

The chain links TRBV7-2 to TRBJ2-1, with 9 bases identical to TRBD2. This CDR3 has 16 residues. Looked up from germline, CDR1 is SGHTA and CDR2 is FQGNSA. V trimming: 5 bases; J trimming: 5 bases; junction bases outside the gene matches: 10. The CDR3 sequence is CASSLVAGVNDNEQFF. The DNA for the CDR3 is TGTGCCAGCAGCCTGGTAGCGGGAGTTAACGACAATGAGCAGTTCTTC.

The chain uses TRBV18 and TRBJ2-7; no definite D call. Germline V CDR1 and CDR2: KGHSH, LQKENI. Trimming removed 0 bases from V and 3 bases from J, with 15 bases in between. This CDR3 has 16 residues. The CDR3 nucleotides are TGTGCCAGCTCACCACCGACGTCAGGCACATACTACGAGCAGTACTTC. Translating gives CASSPPTSGTYYEQYF.

Comment on this clone: The sample holds other DNA sequences that translate to the same CDR3. The chain is built from TRBV6-5 and TRBJ1-2; 8 positions agree with TRBD1. The CDR3 runs 14 residues. Germline lookup yields CDR1 MNHEY and CDR2 SVGAGI. V was clipped by 5 bases and J by 1 base; unmatched bases: 3. CDR3 loop: CASSQGASNYGYTF. The CDR3 nucleotides are TGTGCCAGCAGTCAGGGGGCGAGTAACTATGGCTACACCTTC.

This clone showed up just once. V gene TRBV19 combines with J gene TRBJ2-7; D is possibly TRBD1 (5 bases). The germline CDR1 and CDR2 sequences are LNHDA and SQIVND (reference sequence). Trimming took 5 bases from V and 6 from J, leaving 17 bases between them. The length of the CDR3 is 14 residues. Here the CDR3 reads CASSPQGTGTEQYF. The CDR3, as DNA: TGTGCCAGTAGTCCTCAGGGAACAGGCACCGAGCAGTACTTC.

The chain recombines TRBV5-1 with TRBJ2-7; 13 nucleotides line up with TRBD2. Germline CDR1 and CDR2: SGHRS and YFSETQ. CDR3 length equals 15 residues. The V gene end was trimmed by 4 bases and the J gene end by 1 base; junction bases not matched to a gene: 2. The CDR3: CASSPGLAGSYEQYF. In DNA form, the CDR3 reads TGCGCCAGCAGCCCGGGACTAGCGGGATCCTACGAGCAGTACTTC.

J is TRBJ2-4 and V is TRBV28; 8 bases are shared with TRBD1. CDR3 length: 14 residues. The germline CDR1 and CDR2 sequences are MDHEN and SYDVKM. V trimming: 4 bases; J trimming: 7 bases; junction bases outside the gene matches: 6. CDR3 in amino acids: CASSSRTGRNIQYF. In DNA, the CDR3 is TGTGCCAGCAGTTCACGGACAGGGAGGAACATTCAGTACTTC. The entire variable domain, with the rest obtained from reference TRBV28 and TRBJ2-4, is as follows: DVKVTQSSRYLVKRTGEKVFLECVQDMDHENMFWYRQDPGLGLRLIYFSYDVKMKEKGDIPEGYSVSREKKERFSLILESASTNQTSMYLCASSSRTGRNIQYFGAGTRLSVL.